What follows is one T cell receptor (beta chain) and its context. This sample was taken from a study of blood T cell repertoires in COVID-19. CDR1 and CDR2 (germline): MGHRA, YSYEKL. The CDR3 is 17 residues long. Trimming at V came to 4 bases and at J to 3 bases, leaving 6 bases not matched to a gene. Measured with immunoSEQ multiplex PCR; TCRdb has only the in-frame clones, and not every one. The data contain around 470,000 clones, about nine tenths of them singletons. Assignments of participants to cohorts depended upon their own reported clinical history. The receptor was isolated from a man aged 18 to 30 who had recovered from COVID-19. This chain joins TRBV4-1 and TRBJ2-3; 14 bases line up with TRBD2. Sequenced material: PBMCs or T cells enriched from blood (not recorded which). The CDR3 DNA follows: TGCGCCAGCAGCCTACGGACTAGCGGGAGGTATACAGATACGCAGTATTTT. Translated: CASSLRTSGRYTDTQYF.